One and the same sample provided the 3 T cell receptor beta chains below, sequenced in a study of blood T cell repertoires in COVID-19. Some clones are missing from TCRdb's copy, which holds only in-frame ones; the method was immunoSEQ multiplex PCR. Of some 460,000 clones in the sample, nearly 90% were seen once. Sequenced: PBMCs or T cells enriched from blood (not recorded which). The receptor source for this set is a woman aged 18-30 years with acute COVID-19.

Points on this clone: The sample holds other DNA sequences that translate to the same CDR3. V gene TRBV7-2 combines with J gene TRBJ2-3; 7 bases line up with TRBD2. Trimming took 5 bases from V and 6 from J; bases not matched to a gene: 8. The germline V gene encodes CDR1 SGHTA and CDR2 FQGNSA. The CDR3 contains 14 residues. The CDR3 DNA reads TGTGCCAGCAGCCCGCGGACTAGTAGGGATACGCAGTATTTT. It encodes CASSPRTSRDTQYF.

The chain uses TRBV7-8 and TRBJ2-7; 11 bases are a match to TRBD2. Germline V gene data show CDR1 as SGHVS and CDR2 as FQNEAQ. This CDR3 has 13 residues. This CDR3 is CAIAGGPGREQYF. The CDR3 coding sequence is TGTGCGATAGCGGGAGGGCCAGGTAGGGAGCAGTACTTC. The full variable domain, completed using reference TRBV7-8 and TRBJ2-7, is GAGVSQSPRYKVAKRGQDVALRCDPISGHVSLFWYQQALGQGPEFLTYFQNEAQLDKSGLPSDRFFAERPEGSVSTLKIQRTQQEDSAVYLCAIAGGPGREQYFGPGTRLTVT.

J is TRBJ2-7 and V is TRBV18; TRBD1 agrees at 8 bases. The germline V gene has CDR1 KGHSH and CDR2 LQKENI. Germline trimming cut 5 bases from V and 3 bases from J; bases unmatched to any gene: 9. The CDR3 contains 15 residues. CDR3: CASSGSTGVNYEQYF. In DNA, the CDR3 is TGTGCCAGCTCAGGTTCGACAGGGGTGAACTACGAGCAGTACTTC.